A selection of T cell receptor beta chains follows, all from one sample in a study of blood T cell repertoires in COVID-19. Sequenced by immunoSEQ multiplex PCR; TCRdb stores in-frame clones only, minus some. This table has 20,000 to 25,000 clones, about nine tenths appearing once. Material: peripheral blood. The receptors were gathered from a woman aged 70 to 79 with active COVID-19. The CDR3 runs from the conserved cysteine through the conserved F or W. D genes are given only for firm matches. Clone size is shown for a subset of rows, as once, few, many or a class of expanded clone.

NA	NA	13	TRBV7-8	TRBJ1-5	TGTGCCAGCACCCCGGCGGGCAATCAGCCCCAGCATTTT	CASTPAGNQPQHF
NA	TRBD1	15	TRBV4-3	TRBJ2-7	TGCGCCAGCAGCCGTATCGGGACAGCTACCTACGAGCAGTACTTC	CASSRIGTATYEQYF
NA	NA	14	TRBV19	TRBJ2-7	TGTGCCAGTAGTATAACGTCACACCACTACGAGCAGTACTTC	CASSITSHHYEQYF
NA	NA	17	TRBV28	TRBJ2-6	TGTGCCAGCAGTAGCCACCTGGGGGGGGCAGGGGCCAACGTCCTGACTTTC	CASSSHLGGAGANVLTF
NA	TRBD1	17	TRBV5-4	TRBJ2-7	TGTGCCAGCAGCCCCGGTATCTATGGACAGGGGGTCTACGAGCAGTACTTC	CASSPGIYGQGVYEQYF
few	NA	15	TRBV4-3	TRBJ1-2	TGCGCCAGCAGCCAAGACCAAGACAGGCTCTATGGCTACACCTTC	CASSQDQDRLYGYTF
NA	TRBD1	13	TRBV6-5	TRBJ1-5	TGTGCCACCGGACAGGGGTGGAATCAGCCCCAGCATTTT	CATGQGWNQPQHF
once	TRBD1	17	TRBV4-1	TRBJ1-6	TGCGCCAGCAGCCAGCCACCCCGACAGGGCTATAATTCACCCCTCCACTTT	CASSQPPRQGYNSPLHF
NA	NA	12	TRBV28	TRBJ1-1	TGTGCCAGCAGTCTCAGGGGAACTGAAGCTTTCTTT	CASSLRGTEAFF
NA	TRBD1	16	TRBV18	TRBJ1-1	TGTGCCAGCTCACCAAGGATTGGACAGGGAGGGAGGGAGGCTTTCTTT	CASSPRIGQGGREAFF
NA	NA	15	TRBV5-1	TRBJ2-2	TGCGCCAGCAGCTTACCAACAGGGCCCACCGGGGAGCTGTTTTTT	CASSLPTGPTGELFF
NA	NA	15	TRBV27	TRBJ1-5	TGTGCCATCTTTGGACGGGACTATAGCAATCAGCCCCAGCATTTT	CAIFGRDYSNQPQHF
NA	TRBD2	15	TRBV7-2	TRBJ2-7	TGTGCCAGCAGCTTAGAGCGGGGCCTCTCCTACGAGCAGTACTTC	CASSLERGLSYEQYF
NA	NA	15	TRBV5-1	TRBJ1-1	TGCGCCAGCAGCTGGGGGGGTCATATGAACACTGAAGCTTTCTTT	CASSWGGHMNTEAFF
NA	NA	17	TRBV7-3	TRBJ1-5	TGTGCCAGCAGCTTAGTCGGGGAGGGATGGCGCAATCAGCCCCAGCATTTT	CASSLVGEGWRNQPQHF
NA	NA	14	TRBV9	TRBJ1-6	TGTGCCAGCAGCGGTGGGGCAAATAATTCACCCCTCCACTTT	CASSGGANNSPLHF
NA	TRBD2	16	TRBV3-1/TRBV3-2	TRBJ2-1	TGTGCCAGCAGCCAACCGATACGACTAGCGGGGACTGAGCAGTTCTTC	CASSQPIRLAGTEQFF
NA	TRBD1	16	TRBV7-2	TRBJ1-6	TGTGCCAGCAGCCCTCAGGGACAGGGAGTCAATTCACCCCTCCACTTT	CASSPQGQGVNSPLHF
NA	NA	15	TRBV6-6	TRBJ2-7	TGTGCCAGCACCCCTCCCAGGGGCGGAGGCTACGAGCAGTACTTC	CASTPPRGGGYEQYF
NA	TRBD1	15	TRBV19	TRBJ1-5	TGTGCCAGCCGTTCACAGGGGGGGAGCAATCAGCCCCAGCATTTT	CASRSQGGSNQPQHF
NA	NA	13	TRBV12-3/TRBV12-4	TRBJ2-3	TGTGCCAGCAGCCGGACAGTTGCAGATACGCAGTATTTT	CASSRTVADTQYF
NA	NA	15	TRBV5-8	TRBJ2-2	TGTGCCAGCAGCTTTGGGCACCGGATCACCGGGGAGCTGTTTTTT	CASSFGHRITGELFF
NA	NA	14	TRBV11-2	TRBJ2-5	TGTGCCAGCAGCTCTAGGGGGAAAGGAGAGACCCAGTACTTC	CASSSRGKGETQYF
NA	TRBD2	16	TRBV5-1	TRBJ2-1	TGCGCCAGCAGCTTGCACGGACTAGCGGATTACAATGAGCAGTTCTTC	CASSLHGLADYNEQFF
NA	NA	14	TRBV9	TRBJ2-5	TGTGCCAGCAGCGTAGGGAGTGCTGGAGAGACCCAGTACTTC	CASSVGSAGETQYF
NA	NA	14	TRBV3-1/TRBV3-2	TRBJ2-1	TGTGCCAGCAGCCCCCGGGACTTCTACAATGAGCAGTTCTTC	CASSPRDFYNEQFF
NA	NA	16	TRBV7-8	TRBJ2-3	TGTGCCAGCACCTCGTACGGGGGGCTGGGCACAGATACGCAGTATTTT	CASTSYGGLGTDTQYF
NA	NA	14	TRBV5-1	TRBJ2-7	TGCGCCAGCAGCTTGGGGGCAGGCCCATCCGAGCAGTACTTC	CASSLGAGPSEQYF
NA	TRBD1	15	TRBV11-3	TRBJ2-7	TGTGCCAGCAGCTCCACAGGGGCTGGTCCCTACGAGCAGTACTTC	CASSSTGAGPYEQYF
NA	NA	17	TRBV21-1	TRBJ2-2	TGTGCCAGCAGCATCGCCCCTAGCGGGGGGGCGGCAGGGGAGCTGTTTTTT	CASSIAPSGGAAGELFF
NA	NA	15	TRBV5-8	TRBJ2-6	TGTGCCAGCAGCTTGGACTATAGCGGGGCCAACGTCCTGACTTTC	CASSLDYSGANVLTF
NA	NA	16	TRBV2	TRBJ1-4	TGTGCCAGCAGTGGACAGGCTACGTCAACTAATGAAAAACTGTTTTTT	CASSGQATSTNEKLFF
NA	NA	13	TRBV5-8	TRBJ2-2	TGTGCCAGCAGCAACAGGGTAGCCGGGGAGCTGTTTTTT	CASSNRVAGELFF
NA	TRBD2	20	TRBV3-1/TRBV3-2	TRBJ2-5	TGTGCCAGCAGCCAAGCCTTGGGACTAGCGGGGGGGCTTGGGAAGAGAACCCAGTACTTC	CASSQALGLAGGLGKRTQYF
NA	NA	13	TRBV12-3/TRBV12-4	TRBJ1-2	TGTGCCAGCACCCGCGAGTCTGGCTATGGCTACACCTTC	CASTRESGYGYTF
NA	NA	15	TRBV24-1	TRBJ2-5	TGTGCCACCAGTGTTTGGGGGCCTCGACAAGAGACCCAGTACTTC	CATSVWGPRQETQYF
NA	NA	14	TRBV4-2	TRBJ2-3	TGTGCCAGCAGCCAAGATGGTTGGCCAGATACGCAGTATTTT	CASSQDGWPDTQYF
NA	NA	17	TRBV19	TRBJ1-6	TGTGCCAGTAGTATCGGGCAGGGGAGCTCCTATAATTCACCCCTCCACTTT	CASSIGQGSSYNSPLHF
NA	NA	14	TRBV2	TRBJ1-2	TGTGCCAGCAGTTATTTGACAGCGAACTATGGCTACACCTTC	CASSYLTANYGYTF
NA	TRBD1	15	TRBV5-1	TRBJ2-5	TGCGCCAGCAGCAGACGGACAGGAATAGGGGAGACCCAGTACTTC	CASSRRTGIGETQYF
NA	TRBD1	15	TRBV5-1	TRBJ1-5	TGCGCCAGCAGCTTGGGACAGGGGGAAGGTCAGCCCCAGCATTTT	CASSLGQGEGQPQHF
NA	NA	17	TRBV18	TRBJ1-3	TGTGCCAGCTCACCACTGAGGGAGAGAACCTCTGGAAACACCATATATTTT	CASSPLRERTSGNTIYF
NA	NA	15	TRBV5-4	TRBJ2-1	TGTGCCAGCAGCTTGGCCGGCAGGGAAACCAATGAGCAGTTCTTC	CASSLAGRETNEQFF
NA	NA	15	TRBV9	TRBJ1-1	TGTGCCAGCAGCCCAAGACACACTTCGACCACTGAAGCTTTCTTT	CASSPRHTSTTEAFF
NA	TRBD1	17	TRBV3-1/TRBV3-2	TRBJ2-7	TGTGCCAGCAGCCAAGGTTGGGGACAGGGCTTAGCCTACGAGCAGTACTTC	CASSQGWGQGLAYEQYF
NA	NA	15	TRBV9	TRBJ2-7	TGTGCCAGCAGCGTTAGTCTTACTGCGTCCTACGAGCAGTACTTC	CASSVSLTASYEQYF
NA	NA	14	TRBV3-1/TRBV3-2	TRBJ2-1	TGTGCCAGCAGCCAACTAGCAATGTACAATGAGCAGTTCTTC	CASSQLAMYNEQFF
NA	NA	13	TRBV5-1	TRBJ2-5	TGCGCCAGCAGCCAGGGGGGCGCAGAGACCCAGTACTTC	CASSQGGAETQYF
NA	NA	15	TRBV15	TRBJ1-4	TGTGCCACCAGCAGAGATCAGGGTGCTAATGAAAAACTGTTTTTT	CATSRDQGANEKLFF
NA	TRBD1	13	TRBV11-2	TRBJ2-5	TGTGCCAGCAGCCGAGGGGGCCAGGAGACCCAGTACTTC	CASSRGGQETQYF
NA	NA	14	TRBV24-1	TRBJ2-7	TGTGCCACCAGTGACACTACAGGGATCAACGAGCAGTACTTC	CATSDTTGINEQYF
NA	TRBD1	15	TRBV27	TRBJ1-2	TGTGCCAGCAGTCTACGGACAGGGGGCGTCTATGGCTACACCTTC	CASSLRTGGVYGYTF